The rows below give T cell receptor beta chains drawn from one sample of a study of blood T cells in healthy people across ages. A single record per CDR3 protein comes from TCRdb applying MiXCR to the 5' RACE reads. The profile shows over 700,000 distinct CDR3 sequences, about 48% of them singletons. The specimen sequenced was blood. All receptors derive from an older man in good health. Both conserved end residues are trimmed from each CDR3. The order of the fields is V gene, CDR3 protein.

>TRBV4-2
ASSQVGQGGVYGYT
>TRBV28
ASSPASTNEKLF
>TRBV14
ASSLRQGANIQY
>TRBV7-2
ASSSGLARRRYTY
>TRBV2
ASSGGDGHGYT
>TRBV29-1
SASGELF
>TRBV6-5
ASSYSAPRETQY
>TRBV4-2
ASSPIRAGDDNQPQH
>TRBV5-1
ASSSRGTTNTEAF
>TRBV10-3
AISPLGGTLDEQF
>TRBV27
ASSIQGNPYNEQF
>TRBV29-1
SVGVGANEQY
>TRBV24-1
ATSGTGKVTEQY
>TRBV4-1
ASSQRGTVSYEQY
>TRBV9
ASSVVQGGAAGEQF
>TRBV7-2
ASSSTSGRSDEQY
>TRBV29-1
SVLKGLASYNEQF
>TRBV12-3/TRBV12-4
ASSPPRAGGIENEQF
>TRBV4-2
ASSQVLREKLF
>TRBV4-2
ASSQGGGDEKLF
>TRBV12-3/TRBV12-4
ASSLARGGLGFYEQY
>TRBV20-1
SASEGDEKLF
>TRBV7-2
ASSFEGTRGYT
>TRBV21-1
ASSKRGYHYGYT
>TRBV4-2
ASSPRQGEMSEQY
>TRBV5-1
ASSLGNNREDQY
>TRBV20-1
SAKTGEGYGYT
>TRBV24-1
ATSDFGGQSSYNEQF
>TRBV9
ASNTGQASTDTQY
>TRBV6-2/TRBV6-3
ASSYGQGSQPQH
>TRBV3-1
ASSQDQLAGVGEQY
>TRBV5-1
ASSLVAGGRNEQY
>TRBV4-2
ASSQPGLYEQY
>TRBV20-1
SARIGGETQY
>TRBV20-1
SAHPPRNQETQY
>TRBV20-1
GASRTEAGEQY
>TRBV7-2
ASSLWGENSETQY
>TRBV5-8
ASSFLSGKETQY
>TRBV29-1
SVDRTGAAGGYT
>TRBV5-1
ASSLGGLQTRAKNIQY
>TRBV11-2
ASSLDGVYEQY
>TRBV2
ASRFKSSGANVLT
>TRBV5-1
ASSLTGTSGEQY
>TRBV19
ASSPPTAYGYT
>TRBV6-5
ASSYSEWGTEAF
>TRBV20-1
SAPDMPGNNEQF
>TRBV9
ASSPSPGTGTHGGNEQY
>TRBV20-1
SARTRTGGNEQF
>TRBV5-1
ASSSGLLPSGANVLT
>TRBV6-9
ASSFSFRYAY
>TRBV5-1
ASSQDRGRYEQY
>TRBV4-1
ASSQWDSDTEAF
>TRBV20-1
SARLRAYNSPLH
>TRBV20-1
SAREGPKRTSGTPETQY
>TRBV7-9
ASSSLQGALLHRYAY
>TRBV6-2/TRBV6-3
ASSPGTGSSYNEQF
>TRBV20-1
SARTQGAGGYT
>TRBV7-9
ASSLGSAGTVYGQY